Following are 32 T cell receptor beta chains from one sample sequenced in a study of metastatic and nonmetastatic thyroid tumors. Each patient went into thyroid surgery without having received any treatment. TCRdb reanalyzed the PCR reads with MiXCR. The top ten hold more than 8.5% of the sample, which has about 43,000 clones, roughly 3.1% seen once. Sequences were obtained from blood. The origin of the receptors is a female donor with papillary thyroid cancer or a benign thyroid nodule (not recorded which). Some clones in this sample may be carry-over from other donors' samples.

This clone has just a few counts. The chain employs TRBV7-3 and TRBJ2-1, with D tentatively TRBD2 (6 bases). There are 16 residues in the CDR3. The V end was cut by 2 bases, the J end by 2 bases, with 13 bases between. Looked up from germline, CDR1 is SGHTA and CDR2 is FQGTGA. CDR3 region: CASSLGGGKAYNEQFF. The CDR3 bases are TGTGCCAGCAGCTTAGGTGGCGGGAAGGCCTACAATGAGCAGTTCTTC.

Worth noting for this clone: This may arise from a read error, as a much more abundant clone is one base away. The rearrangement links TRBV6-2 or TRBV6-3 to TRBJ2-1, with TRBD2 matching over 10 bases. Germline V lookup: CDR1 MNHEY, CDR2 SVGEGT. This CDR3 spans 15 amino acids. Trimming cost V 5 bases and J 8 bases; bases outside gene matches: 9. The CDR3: CASSGGASGSYEQFF. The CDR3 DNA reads TGTGCCAGCAGTGGCGGGGCTAGCGGGAGTTATGAGCAGTTCTTC.

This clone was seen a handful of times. The CDR3 coding sequence is TGTGCCAGCAGCCCCCCGGGTCACTCCTACGAGCAGTACTTC. As protein: CASSPPGHSYEQYF. The V gene is TRBV28, the J gene TRBJ2-7; unclear D gene. The CDR3 totals 14 residues. V was pared by 6 bases and J by 0 bases, with 12 bases between. CDR1 and CDR2 from the germline V gene are MDHEN and SYDVKM.

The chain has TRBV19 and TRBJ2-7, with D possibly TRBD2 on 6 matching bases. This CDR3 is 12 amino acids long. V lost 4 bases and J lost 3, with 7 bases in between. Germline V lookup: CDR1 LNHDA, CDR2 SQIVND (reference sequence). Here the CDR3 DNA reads TGTGCCAGTAGTAGGGGGGACTACGAGCAGTACTTC. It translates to CASSRGDYEQYF.

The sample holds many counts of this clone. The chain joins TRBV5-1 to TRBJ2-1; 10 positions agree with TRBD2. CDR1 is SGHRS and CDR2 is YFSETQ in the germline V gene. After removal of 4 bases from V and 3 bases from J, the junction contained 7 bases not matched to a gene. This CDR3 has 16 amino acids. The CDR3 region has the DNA TGCGCCAGCAGCAAGCGGGAGGGCCTTGACTACAATGAGCAGTTCTTC. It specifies CASSKREGLDYNEQFF.

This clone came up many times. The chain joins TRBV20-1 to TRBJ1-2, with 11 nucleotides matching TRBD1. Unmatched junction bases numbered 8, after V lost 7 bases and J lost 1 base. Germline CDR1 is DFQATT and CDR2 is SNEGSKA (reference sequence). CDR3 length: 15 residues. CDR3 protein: CSGNKGQGDNYGYTF. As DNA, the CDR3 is TGCAGTGGAAATAAGGGACAGGGGGATAACTATGGCTACACCTTC.

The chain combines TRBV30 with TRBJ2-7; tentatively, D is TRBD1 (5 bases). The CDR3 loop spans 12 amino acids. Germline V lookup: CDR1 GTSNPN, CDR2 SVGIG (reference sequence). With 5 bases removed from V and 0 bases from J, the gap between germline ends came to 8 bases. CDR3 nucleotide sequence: TGTGCCTGGGAGGACATCTCCTACGAGCAGTACTTC. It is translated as CAWEDISYEQYF.

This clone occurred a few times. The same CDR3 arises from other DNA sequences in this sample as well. CDR3 in DNA: TGTGCCATCAGTGAGAACAACTATGGCTACACCTTC. Its translation is CAISENNYGYTF. The rearrangement joins TRBV10-3 to TRBJ1-2; D gene unclear. Germline CDR1 reads ENHRY; CDR2 reads SYGVKD. The CDR3 sequence is 12 residues long. V was clipped by 2 bases and J by 2 bases, with 3 bases between them.

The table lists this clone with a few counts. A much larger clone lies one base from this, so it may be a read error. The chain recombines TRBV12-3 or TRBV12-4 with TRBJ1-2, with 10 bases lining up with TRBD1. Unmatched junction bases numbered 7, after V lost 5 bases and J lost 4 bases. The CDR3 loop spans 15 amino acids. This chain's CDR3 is CASSHYRDRGYGYTF. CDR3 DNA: TGTGCCAGCAGTCACTACCGGGACAGGGGCTATGGCTACACCTTC.

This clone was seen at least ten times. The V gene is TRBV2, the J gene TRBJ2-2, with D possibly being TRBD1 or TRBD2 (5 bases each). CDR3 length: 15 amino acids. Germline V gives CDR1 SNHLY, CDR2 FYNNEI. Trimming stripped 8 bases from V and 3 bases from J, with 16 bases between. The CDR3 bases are TGTGCCAGCCTCCGGGGCCCGACGGACACCGGGGAGCTGTTTTTT. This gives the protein CASLRGPTDTGELFF. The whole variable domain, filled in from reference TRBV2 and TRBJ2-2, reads EPEVTQTPSHQVTQMGQEVILRCVPISNHLYFYWYRQILGQKVEFLVSFYNNEISEKSEIFDDQFSVERPDGSNFTLKIRSTKLEDSAMYFCASLRGPTDTGELFFGEGSRLTVL.

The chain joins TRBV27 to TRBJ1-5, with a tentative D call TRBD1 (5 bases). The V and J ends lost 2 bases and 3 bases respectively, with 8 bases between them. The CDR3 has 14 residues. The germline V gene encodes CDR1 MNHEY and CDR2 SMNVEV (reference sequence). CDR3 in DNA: TGTGCCAGCAGTTTAGCGGGGGACAATCAGCCCCAGCATTTT. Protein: CASSLAGDNQPQHF.

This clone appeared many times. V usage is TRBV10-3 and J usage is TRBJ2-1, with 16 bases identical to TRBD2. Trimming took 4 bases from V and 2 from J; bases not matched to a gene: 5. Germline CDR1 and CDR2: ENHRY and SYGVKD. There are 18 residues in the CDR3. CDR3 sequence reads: CAISGLGLAGGTYNEQFF. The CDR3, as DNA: TGTGCCATCAGTGGCCTGGGACTAGCGGGAGGGACCTACAATGAGCAGTTCTTC.

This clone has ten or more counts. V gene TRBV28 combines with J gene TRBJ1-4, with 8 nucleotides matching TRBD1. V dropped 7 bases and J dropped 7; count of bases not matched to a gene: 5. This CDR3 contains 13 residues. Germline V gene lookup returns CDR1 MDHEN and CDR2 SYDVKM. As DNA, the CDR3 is TGTGCCAGCAACGACAGGGGTGGTGAAAAACTGTTTTTT. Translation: CASNDRGGEKLFF.

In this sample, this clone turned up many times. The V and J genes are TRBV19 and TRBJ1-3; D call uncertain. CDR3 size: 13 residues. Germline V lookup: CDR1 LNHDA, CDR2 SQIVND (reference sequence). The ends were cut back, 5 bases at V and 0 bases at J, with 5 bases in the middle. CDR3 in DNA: TGTGCCAGTAGTGTGAGCTCTGGAAACACCATATATTTT. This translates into CASSVSSGNTIYF.

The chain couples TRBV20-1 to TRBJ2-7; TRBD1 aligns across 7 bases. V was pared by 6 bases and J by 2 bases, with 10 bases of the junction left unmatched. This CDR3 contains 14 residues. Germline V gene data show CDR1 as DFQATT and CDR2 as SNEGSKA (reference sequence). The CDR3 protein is CSAAGTAGAYEQYF. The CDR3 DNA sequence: TGCAGTGCAGCCGGGACAGCAGGGGCCTACGAGCAGTACTTC.

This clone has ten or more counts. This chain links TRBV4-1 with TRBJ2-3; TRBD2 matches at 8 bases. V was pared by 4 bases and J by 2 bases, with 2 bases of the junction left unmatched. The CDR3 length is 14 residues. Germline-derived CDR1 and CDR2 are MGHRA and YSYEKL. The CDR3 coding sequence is TGCGCCAGCAGCCCGACTAGCGACACAGATACGCAGTATTTT. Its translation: CASSPTSDTDTQYF.

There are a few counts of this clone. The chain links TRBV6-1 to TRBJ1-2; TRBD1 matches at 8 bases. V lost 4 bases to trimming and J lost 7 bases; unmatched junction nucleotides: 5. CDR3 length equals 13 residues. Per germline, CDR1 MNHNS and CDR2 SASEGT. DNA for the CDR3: TGTGCCAGCAGTGTCTCGGACAGGGTTGGCTACACCTTC. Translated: CASSVSDRVGYTF.

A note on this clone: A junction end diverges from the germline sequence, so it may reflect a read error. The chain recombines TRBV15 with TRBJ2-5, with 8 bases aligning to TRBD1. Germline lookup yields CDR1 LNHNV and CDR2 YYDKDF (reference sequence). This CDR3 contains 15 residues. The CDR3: CAPSTSGTGDETQYF. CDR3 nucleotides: TGTGCCCCCAGCACATCCGGGACAGGAGACGAGACCCAGTACTTC.

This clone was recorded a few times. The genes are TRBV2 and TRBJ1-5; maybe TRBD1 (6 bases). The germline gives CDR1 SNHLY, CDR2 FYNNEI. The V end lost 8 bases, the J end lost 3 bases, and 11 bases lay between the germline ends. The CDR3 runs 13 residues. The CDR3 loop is CASSRDINQPQHF. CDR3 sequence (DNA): TGTGCCAGCTCACGGGACATCAATCAGCCCCAGCATTTT.

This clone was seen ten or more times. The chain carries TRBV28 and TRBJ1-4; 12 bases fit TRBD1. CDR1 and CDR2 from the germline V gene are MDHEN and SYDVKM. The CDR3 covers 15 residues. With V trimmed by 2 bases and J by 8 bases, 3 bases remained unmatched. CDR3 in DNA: TGTGCCAGCAGTTTAGCCGGGACAGGGGGCGAAAAACTGTTTTTT. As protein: CASSLAGTGGEKLFF. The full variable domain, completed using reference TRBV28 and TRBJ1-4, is DVKVTQSSRYLVKRTGEKVFLECVQDMDHENMFWYRQDPGLGLRLIYFSYDVKMKEKGDIPEGYSVSREKKERFSLILESASTNQTSMYLCASSLAGTGGEKLFFGSGTQLSVL.

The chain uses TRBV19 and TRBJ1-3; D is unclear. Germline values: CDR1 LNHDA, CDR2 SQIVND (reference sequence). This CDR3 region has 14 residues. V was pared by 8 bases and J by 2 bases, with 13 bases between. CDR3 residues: CASQFASAGNTIYF. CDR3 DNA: TGTGCCAGTCAATTTGCCAGCGCTGGAAACACCATATATTTT.

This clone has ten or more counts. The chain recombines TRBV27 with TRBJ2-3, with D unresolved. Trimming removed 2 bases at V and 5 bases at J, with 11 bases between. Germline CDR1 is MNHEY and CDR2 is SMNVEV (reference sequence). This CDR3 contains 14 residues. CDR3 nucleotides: TGTGCCAGCAGTTTAGAACCCGTAGGAGATACGCAGTATTTT. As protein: CASSLEPVGDTQYF.

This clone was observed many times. CDR3 protein: CASSVSPGREGSYEQYF. The DNA for the CDR3 is TGTGCCAGCAGCGTAAGCCCTGGGCGGGAGGGCTCCTACGAGCAGTACTTC. The chain uses TRBV9 and TRBJ2-7; 9 positions agree with TRBD2. This CDR3 contains 17 residues. Germline-derived CDR1 and CDR2 are SGDLS and YYNGEE. Unmatched junction bases numbered 8, after V lost 1 base and J lost 0 bases. The whole variable domain, remainder taken from reference TRBV9 and TRBJ2-7, is DSGVTQTPKHLITATGQRVTLRCSPRSGDLSVYWYQQSLDQGLQFLIQYYNGEERAKGNILERFSAQQFPDLHSELNLSSLELGDSALYFCASSVSPGREGSYEQYFGPGTRLTVT.

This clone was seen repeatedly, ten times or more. CDR3 sequence reads: CASSPTPSREFYEQYF. The CDR3 nucleotides are TGCGCCAGCAGCCCGACCCCTTCGCGGGAGTTTTACGAGCAGTACTTC. This sequence joins TRBV5-1 and TRBJ2-7; 7 bases are shared with TRBD2. The V and J ends lost 4 bases and 4 bases, in that order; junction bases with no gene match: 14. Germline V CDR1 and CDR2: SGHRS, YFSETQ. CDR3 size: 16 residues. Combining the CDR3 with reference TRBV5-1 and TRBJ2-7 gives the whole variable domain KAGVTQTPRYLIKTRGQQVTLSCSPISGHRSVSWYQQTPGQGLQFLFEYFSETQRNKGNFPGRFSGRQFSNSRSEMNVSTLELGDSALYLCASSPTPSREFYEQYFGPGTRLTVT.

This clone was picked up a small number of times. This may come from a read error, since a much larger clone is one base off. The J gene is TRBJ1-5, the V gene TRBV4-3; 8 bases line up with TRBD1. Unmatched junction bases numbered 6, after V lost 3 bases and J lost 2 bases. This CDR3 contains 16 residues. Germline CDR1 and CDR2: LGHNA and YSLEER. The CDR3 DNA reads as TGCGCCAGCAGCCAGGGGACAGGCGGGCGCAATCAGCCCCAGCATTTT. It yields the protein CASSQGTGGRNQPQHF.

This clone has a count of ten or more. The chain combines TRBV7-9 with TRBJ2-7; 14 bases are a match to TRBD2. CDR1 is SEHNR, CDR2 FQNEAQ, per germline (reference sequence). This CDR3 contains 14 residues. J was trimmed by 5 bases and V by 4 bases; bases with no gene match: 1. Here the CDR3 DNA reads TGTGCCAGCAGCTGGGGACTAGCGGGAGACGAGCAGTACTTC. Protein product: CASSWGLAGDEQYF.

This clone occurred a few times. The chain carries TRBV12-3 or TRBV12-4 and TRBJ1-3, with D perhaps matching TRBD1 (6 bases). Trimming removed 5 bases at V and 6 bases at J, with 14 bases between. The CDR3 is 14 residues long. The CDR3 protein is CASSPQGVENTIYF. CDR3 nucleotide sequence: TGTGCCAGCAGTCCACAGGGCGTCGAAAACACCATATATTTT.

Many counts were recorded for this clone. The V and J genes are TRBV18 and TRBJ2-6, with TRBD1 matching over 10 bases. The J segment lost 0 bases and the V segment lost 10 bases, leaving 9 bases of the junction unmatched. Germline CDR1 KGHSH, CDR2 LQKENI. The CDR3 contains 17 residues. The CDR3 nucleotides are TGTGCCACCTTGGGGACAGGGGTCCCCTCTGGGGCCAACGTCCTGACTTTC. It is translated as CATLGTGVPSGANVLTF.

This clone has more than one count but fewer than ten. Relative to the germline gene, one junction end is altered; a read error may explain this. This CDR3 is CASSPRQGGTGDLFF. CDR3 nucleotides: TGTGCCAGCAGTCCCCGACAGGGAGGAACCGGGGATCTGTTTTTT. V is TRBV12-3 or TRBV12-4 and J is TRBJ2-2, with TRBD1 as a possible D gene (7 bases). There are 15 residues in the CDR3.

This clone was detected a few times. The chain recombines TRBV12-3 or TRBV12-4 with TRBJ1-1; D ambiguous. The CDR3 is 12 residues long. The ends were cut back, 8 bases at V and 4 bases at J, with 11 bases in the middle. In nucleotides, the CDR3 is TGTGCCAGCGGGGTGATGGGCACTGAAGCTTTCTTT. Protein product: CASGVMGTEAFF.

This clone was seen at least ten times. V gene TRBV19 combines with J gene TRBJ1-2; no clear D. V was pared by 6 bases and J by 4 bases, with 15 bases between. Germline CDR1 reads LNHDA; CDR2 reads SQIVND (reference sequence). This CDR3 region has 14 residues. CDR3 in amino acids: CASSQGSGGYGYTF. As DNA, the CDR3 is TGTGCCAGTAGCCAAGGTTCGGGAGGCTATGGCTACACCTTC. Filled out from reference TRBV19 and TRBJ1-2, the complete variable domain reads DGGITQSPKYLFRKEGQNVTLSCEQNLNHDAMYWYRQDPGQGLRLIYYSQIVNDFQKGDIAEGYSVSREKKESFPLTVTSAQKNPTAFYLCASSQGSGGYGYTFGSGTRLTVV.

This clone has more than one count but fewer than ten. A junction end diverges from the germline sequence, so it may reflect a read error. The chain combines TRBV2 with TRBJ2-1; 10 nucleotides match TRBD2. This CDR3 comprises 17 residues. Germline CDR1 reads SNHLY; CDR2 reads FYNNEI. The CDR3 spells CASIRRTSGSSHNEQFF. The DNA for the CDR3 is TGTGCCAGCATACGACGGACTAGCGGCAGCTCCCACAATGAGCAGTTCTTC.